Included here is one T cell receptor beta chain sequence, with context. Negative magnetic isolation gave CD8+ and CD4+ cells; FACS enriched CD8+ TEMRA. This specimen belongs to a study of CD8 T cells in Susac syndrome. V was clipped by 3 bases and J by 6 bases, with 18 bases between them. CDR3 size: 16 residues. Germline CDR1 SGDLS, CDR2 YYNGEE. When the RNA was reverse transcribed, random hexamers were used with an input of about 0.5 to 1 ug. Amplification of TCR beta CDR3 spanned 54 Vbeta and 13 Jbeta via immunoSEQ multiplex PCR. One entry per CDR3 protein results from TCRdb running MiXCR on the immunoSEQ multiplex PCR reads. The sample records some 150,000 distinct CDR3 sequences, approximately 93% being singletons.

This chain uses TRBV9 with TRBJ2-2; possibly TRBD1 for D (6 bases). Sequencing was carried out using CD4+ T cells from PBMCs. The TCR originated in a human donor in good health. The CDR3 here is CASSAPGVRGSGELFF. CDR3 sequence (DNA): TGTGCCAGCAGCGCTCCAGGGGTACGTGGCTCCGGGGAGCTGTTTTTT.